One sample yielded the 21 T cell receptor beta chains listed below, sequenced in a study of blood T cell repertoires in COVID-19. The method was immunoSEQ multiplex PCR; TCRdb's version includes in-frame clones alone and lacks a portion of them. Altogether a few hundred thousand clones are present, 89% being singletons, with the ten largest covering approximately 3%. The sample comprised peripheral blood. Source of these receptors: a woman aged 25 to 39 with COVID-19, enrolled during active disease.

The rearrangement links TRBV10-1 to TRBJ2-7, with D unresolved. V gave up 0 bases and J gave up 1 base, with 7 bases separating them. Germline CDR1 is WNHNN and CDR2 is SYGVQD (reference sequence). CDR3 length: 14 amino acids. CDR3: CASSESGRSYEQYF. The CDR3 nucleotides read TGCGCCAGCAGTGAGTCGGGCAGGTCCTACGAGCAGTACTTC.

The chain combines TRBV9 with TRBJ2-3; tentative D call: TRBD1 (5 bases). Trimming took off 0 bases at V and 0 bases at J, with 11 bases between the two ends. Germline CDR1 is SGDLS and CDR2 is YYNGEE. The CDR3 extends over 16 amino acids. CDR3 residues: CASSVVGATSTDTQYF. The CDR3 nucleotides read TGTGCCAGCAGCGTAGTTGGGGCCACTAGCACAGATACGCAGTATTTT.

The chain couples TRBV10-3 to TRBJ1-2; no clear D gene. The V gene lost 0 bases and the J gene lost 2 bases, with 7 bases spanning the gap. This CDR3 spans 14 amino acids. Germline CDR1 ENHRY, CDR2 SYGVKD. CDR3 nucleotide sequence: TGTGCCATCAGTGAGTCCGAGACAAACTATGGCTACACCTTC. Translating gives CAISESETNYGYTF.

CDR3 amino acids: CASTLTGFGQPQHF. The DNA for the CDR3 is TGTGCCAGCACCCTGACAGGGTTCGGACAGCCCCAGCATTTT. This chain joins TRBV2 and TRBJ1-5; 7 bases align to TRBD1. V shed 7 bases, J shed 7 bases, and the junction held 10 bases outside the gene matches. CDR1 and CDR2 from the germline V gene are SNHLY and FYNNEI. The CDR3 runs 14 residues.

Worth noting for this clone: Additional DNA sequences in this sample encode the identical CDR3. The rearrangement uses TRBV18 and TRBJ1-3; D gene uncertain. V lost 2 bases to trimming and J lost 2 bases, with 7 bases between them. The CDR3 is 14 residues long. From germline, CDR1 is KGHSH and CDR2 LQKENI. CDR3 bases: TGTGCCAGCTCACCAGGCGGGACTGGAAACACCATATATTTT. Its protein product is CASSPGGTGNTIYF.

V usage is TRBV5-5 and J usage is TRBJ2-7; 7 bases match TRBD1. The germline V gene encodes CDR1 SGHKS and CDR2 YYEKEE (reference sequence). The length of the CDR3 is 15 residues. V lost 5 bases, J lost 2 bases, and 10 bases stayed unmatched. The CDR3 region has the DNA TGTGCCAGCAGACCACGGGACAGTATTCCCTACGAGCAGTACTTC. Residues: CASRPRDSIPYEQYF.

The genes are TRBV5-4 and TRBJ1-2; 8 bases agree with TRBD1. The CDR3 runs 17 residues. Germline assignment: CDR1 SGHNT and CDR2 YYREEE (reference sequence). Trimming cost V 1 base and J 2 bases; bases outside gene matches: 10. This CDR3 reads CASSLYTQGAWNYGYTF. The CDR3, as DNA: TGTGCCAGCAGCTTGTACACCCAGGGGGCGTGGAACTATGGCTACACCTTC.

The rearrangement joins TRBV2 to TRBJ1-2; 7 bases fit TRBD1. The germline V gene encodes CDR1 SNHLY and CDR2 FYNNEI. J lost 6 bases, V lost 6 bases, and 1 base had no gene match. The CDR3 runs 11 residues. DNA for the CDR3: TGTGCCAGCAGAGACAGGGATGGCTACACCTTC. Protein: CASRDRDGYTF.

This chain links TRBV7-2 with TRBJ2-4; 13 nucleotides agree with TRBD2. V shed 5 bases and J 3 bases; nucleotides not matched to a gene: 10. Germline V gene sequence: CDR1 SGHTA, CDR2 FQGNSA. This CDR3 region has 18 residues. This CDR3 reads CASSLTSGGALDKNIQYF. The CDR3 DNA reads TGTGCCAGCAGCCTAACTAGCGGGGGGGCCCTTGACAAAAACATTCAGTACTTC.

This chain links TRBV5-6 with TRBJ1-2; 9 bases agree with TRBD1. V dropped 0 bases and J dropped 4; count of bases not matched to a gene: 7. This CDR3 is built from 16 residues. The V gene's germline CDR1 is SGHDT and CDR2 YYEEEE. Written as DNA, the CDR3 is TGTGCCAGCAGCTTGGCCCGGGACAGGGTTTCCTATGGCTACACCTTC. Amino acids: CASSLARDRVSYGYTF.

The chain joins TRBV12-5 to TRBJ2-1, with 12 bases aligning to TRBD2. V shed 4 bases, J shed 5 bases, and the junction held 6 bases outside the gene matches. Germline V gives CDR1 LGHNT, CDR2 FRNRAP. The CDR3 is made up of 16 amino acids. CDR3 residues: CASGSLAGGPNNEQFF. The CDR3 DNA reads TGTGCTAGTGGTTCCCTAGCGGGAGGGCCGAACAATGAGCAGTTCTTC.

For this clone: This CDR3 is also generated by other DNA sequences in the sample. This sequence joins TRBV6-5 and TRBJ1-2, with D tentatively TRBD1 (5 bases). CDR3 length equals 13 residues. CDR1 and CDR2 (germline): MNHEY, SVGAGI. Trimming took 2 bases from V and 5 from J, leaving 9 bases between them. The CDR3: CASSYGAGYGYTF. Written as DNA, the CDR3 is TGTGCCAGCAGTTACGGGGCTGGGTATGGCTACACCTTC.

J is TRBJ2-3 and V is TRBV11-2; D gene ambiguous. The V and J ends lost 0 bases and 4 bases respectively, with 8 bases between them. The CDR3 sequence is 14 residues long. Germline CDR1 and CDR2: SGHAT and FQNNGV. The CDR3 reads CASSLDISPDTQYF. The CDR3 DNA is TGTGCCAGCAGCTTAGACATTTCCCCAGATACGCAGTATTTT. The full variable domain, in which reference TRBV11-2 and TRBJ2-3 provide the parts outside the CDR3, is EAGVAQSPRYKIIEKRQSVAFWCNPISGHATLYWYQQILGQGPKLLIQFQNNGVVDDSQLPKDRFSAERLKGVDSTLKIQPAKLEDSAVYLCASSLDISPDTQYFGPGTRLTVL.

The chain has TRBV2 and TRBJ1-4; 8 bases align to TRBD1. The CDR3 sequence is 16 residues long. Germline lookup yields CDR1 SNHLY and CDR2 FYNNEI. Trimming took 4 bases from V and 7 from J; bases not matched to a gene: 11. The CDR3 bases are TGTGCCAGCAGTGGTGGGACAGGTGCCTTTTTTGAAAAACTGTTTTTT. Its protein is CASSGGTGAFFEKLFF.

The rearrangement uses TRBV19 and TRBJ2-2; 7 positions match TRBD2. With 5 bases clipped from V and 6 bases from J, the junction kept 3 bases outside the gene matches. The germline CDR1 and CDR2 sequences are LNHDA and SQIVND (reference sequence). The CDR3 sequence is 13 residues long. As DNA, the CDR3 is TGTGCCAGTAGTCTTAGCGGGCCCGGGGAGCTGTTTTTT. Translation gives CASSLSGPGELFF.

The CDR3 DNA reads TGTGCCAGCAGCTTAGGCAGGGCAGAGAACATTCAGTACTTC. It is translated as CASSLGRAENIQYF. The chain joins TRBV7-2 to TRBJ2-4; possible D gene TRBD1, 5 bases. Germline V gene sequence: CDR1 SGHTA, CDR2 FQGNSA. The CDR3 is 14 residues long. V was shortened by 1 base and J by 7 bases, with 11 bases between the two germline ends.

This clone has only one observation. CDR3 sequence reads: CASSYSGLTNEKLFF. The CDR3 DNA is TGTGCCAGCAGTTACTCGGGGCTGACTAATGAAAAACTGTTTTTT. The chain uses TRBV6-5 and TRBJ1-4, with D maybe TRBD1 (5 bases). Trimming pared 0 bases from V and 2 bases from J, leaving 7 bases between. Germline CDR1 reads MNHEY; CDR2 reads SVGAGI. The CDR3 covers 15 residues.

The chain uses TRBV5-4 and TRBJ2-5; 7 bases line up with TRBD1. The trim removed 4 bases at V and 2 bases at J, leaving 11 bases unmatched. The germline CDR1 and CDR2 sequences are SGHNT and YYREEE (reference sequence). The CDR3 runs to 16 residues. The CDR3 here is CASSLRTGERQETQYF. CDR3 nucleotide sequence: TGTGCCAGCAGCCTCCGGACAGGAGAACGTCAAGAGACCCAGTACTTC. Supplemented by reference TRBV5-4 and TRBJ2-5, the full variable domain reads ETGVTQSPTHLIKTRGQQVTLRCSSQSGHNTVSWYQQALGQGPQFIFQYYREEENGRGNFPPRFSGLQFPNYSSELNVNALELDDSALYLCASSLRTGERQETQYFGPGTRLLVL.

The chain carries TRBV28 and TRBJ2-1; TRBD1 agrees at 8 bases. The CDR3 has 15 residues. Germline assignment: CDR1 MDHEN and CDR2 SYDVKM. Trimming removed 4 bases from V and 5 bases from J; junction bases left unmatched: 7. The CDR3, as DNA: TGTGCCAGCAGTTCTCGACAGGGGTGGAACAATGAGCAGTTCTTC. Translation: CASSSRQGWNNEQFF.

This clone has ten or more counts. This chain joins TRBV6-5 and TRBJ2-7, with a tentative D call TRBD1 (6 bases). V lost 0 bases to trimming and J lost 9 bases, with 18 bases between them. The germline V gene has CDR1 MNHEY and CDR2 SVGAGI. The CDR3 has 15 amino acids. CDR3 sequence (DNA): TGTGCCAGCAGTTACTCCGAGACAGGTTTGTTGGTGCAGTACTTC. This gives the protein CASSYSETGLLVQYF.

CDR3 DNA sequence: TGTGCCAGCGTCCGACAGGGGAGGACTGAAGCTTTCTTT. It is translated as CASVRQGRTEAFF. V usage is TRBV4-2 and J usage is TRBJ1-1; 8 bases are a match to TRBD1. Germline assignment: CDR1 LGHNA and CDR2 YNFKEQ. There are 13 residues in the CDR3. Trimming at V came to 8 bases and at J to 5 bases, leaving 7 bases not matched to a gene.